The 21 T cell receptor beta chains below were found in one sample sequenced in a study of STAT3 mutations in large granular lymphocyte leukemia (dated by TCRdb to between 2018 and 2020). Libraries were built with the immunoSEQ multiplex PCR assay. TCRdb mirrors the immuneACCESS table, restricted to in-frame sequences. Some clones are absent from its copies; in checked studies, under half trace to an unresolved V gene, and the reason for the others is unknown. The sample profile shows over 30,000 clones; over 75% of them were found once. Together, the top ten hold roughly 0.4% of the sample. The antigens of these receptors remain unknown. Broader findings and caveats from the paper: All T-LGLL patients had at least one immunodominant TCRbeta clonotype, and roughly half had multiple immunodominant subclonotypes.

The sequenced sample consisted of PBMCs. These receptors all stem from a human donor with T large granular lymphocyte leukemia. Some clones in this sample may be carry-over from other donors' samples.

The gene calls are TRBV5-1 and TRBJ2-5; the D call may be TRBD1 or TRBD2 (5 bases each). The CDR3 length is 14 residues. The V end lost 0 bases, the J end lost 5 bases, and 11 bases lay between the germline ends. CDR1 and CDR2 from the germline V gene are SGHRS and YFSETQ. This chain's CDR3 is CASSLGDGQETQYF. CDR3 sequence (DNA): TGCGCCAGCAGCTTGGGGGACGGCCAGGAGACCCAGTACTTC.

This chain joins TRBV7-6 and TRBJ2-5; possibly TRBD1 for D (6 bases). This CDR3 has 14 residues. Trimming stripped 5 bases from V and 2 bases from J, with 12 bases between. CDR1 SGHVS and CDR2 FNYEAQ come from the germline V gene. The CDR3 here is CASSIQGGQETQYF. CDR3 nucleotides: TGTGCCAGCAGCATACAAGGGGGTCAAGAGACCCAGTACTTC.

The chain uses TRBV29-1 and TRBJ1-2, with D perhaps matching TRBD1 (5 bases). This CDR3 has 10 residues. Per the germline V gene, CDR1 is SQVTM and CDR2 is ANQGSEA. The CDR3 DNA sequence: TGCAGGGACCGGGGCGTCGGCTACACCTTC. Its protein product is CRDRGVGYTF.

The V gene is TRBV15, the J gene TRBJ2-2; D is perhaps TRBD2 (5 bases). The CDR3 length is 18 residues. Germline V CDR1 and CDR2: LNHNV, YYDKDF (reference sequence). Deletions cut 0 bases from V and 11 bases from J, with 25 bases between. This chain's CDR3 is CATSRDGPGSPGKGELFF. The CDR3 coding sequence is TGTGCCACCAGCAGAGATGGGCCGGGGTCCCCCGGAAAGGGTGAGCTGTTTTTT.

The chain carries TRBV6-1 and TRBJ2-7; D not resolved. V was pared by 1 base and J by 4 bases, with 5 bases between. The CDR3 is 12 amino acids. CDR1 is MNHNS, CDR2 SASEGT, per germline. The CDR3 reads CASSEGGYEQYV. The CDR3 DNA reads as TGTGCCAGCAGTGAAGGAGGTTACGAGCAGTACGTC.

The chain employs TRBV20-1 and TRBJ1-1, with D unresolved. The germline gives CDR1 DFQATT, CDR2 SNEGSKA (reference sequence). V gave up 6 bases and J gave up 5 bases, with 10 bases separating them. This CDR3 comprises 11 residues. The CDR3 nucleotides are TGCAGTGCGCCGCATGGGACTGAAGCTTTCTTT. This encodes CSAPHGTEAFF.

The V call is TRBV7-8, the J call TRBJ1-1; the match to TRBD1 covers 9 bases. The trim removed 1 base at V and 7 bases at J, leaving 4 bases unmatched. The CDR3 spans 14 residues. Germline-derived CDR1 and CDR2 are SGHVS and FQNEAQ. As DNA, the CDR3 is TGTGCCAGCAGCTTAGGGGACAGGGAAGGTGAAGCTTTCTTT. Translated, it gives CASSLGDREGEAFF.

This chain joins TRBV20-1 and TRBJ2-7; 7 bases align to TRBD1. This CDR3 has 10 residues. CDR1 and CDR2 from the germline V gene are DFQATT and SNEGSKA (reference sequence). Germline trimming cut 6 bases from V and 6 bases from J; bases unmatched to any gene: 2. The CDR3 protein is CSAGQAEQYV. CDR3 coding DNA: TGCAGTGCCGGACAGGCCGAGCAGTACGTC.

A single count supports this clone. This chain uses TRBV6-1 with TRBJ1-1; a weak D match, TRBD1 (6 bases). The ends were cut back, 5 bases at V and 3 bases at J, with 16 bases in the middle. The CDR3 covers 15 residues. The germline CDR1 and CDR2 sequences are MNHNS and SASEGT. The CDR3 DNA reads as TGTGCCAGCAGTCCTACACAGGGATACTACACTGAAGCTTTCTTT. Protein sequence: CASSPTQGYYTEAFF.

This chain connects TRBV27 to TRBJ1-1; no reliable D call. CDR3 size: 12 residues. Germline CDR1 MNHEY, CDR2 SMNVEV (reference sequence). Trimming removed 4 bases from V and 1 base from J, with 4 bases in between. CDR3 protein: CASSSRNTEAFF. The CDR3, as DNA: TGTGCCAGCAGTTCCAGGAACACTGAAGCTTTCTTT.

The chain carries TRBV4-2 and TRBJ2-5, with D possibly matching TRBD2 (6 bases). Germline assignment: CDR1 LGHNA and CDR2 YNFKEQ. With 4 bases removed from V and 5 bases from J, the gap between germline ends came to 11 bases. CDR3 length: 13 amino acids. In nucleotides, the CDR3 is TGTGCCAGCAGCCGAGACGGAGGGGAGACCCAGTACTTC. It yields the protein CASSRDGGETQYF.

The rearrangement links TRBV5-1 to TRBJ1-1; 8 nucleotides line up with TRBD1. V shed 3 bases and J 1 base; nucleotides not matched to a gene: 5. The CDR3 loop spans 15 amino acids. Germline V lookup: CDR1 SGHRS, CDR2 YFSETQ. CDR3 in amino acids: CASSYSQGGNTEAFF. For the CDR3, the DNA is TGCGCCAGCAGCTACTCACAGGGGGGGAACACTGAAGCTTTCTTT. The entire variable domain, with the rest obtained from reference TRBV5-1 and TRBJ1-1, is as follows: KAGVTQTPRYLIKTRGQQVTLSCSPISGHRSVSWYQQTPGQGLQFLFEYFSETQRNKGNFPGRFSGRQFSNSRSEMNVSTLELGDSALYLCASSYSQGGNTEAFFGQGTRLTVV.

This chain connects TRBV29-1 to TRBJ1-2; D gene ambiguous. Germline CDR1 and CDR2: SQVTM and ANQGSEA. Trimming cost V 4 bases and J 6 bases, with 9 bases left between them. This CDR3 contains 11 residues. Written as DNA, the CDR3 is TGCAGCGTTGTGGGTCAGCATGGCTACACCTTC. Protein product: CSVVGQHGYTF.

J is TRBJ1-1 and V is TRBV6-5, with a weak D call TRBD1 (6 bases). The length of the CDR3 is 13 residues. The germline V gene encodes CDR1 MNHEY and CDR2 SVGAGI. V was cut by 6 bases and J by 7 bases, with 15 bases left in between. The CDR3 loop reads CASSVQGYDEAFF. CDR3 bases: TGTGCCAGCAGCGTACAGGGCTATGATGAAGCTTTCTTT.

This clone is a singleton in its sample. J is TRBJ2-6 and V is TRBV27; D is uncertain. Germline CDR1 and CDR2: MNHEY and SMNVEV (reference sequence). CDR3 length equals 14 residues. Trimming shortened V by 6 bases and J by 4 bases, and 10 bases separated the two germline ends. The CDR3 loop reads CASRLRIGANVLTF. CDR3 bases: TGTGCCAGCAGGCTCCGGATAGGGGCCAACGTCCTGACTTTC.

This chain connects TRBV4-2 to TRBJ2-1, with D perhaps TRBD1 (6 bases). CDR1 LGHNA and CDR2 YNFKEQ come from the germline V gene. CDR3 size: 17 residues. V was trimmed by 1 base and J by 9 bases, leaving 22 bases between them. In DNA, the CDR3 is TGTGCCAGCAGCCAAGTTGGGTGGACAGCGATTTATCGTGAGCAGTTCTTC. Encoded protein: CASSQVGWTAIYREQFF.

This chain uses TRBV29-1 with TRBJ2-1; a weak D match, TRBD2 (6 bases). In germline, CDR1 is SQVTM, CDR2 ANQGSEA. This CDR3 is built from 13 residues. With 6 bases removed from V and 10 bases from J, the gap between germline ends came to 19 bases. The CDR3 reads CSVGRPSKGEQFF. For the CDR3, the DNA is TGCAGCGTGGGGAGGCCTAGTAAGGGCGAGCAGTTCTTC.

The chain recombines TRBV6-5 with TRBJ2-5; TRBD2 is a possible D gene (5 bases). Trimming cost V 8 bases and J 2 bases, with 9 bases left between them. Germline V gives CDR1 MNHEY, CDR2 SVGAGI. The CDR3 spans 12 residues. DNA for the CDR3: TGTGCCAGCGGGAGACGGCAAGAGACCCAGTACTTC. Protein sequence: CASGRRQETQYF.

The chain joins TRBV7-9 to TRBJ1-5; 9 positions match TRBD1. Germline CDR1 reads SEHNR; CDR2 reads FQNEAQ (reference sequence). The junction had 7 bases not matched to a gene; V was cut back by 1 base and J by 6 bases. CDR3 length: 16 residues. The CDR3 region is CASSLVGQGIGQPQHF. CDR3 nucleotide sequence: TGTGCCAGCAGCTTAGTTGGACAGGGGATAGGTCAGCCCCAGCATTTT.

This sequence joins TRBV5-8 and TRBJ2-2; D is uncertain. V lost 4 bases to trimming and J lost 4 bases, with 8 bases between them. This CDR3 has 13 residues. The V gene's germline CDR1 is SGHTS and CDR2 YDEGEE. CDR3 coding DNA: TGTGCCAGCAGCGCCTGGGGCACCGGGGAGCTGTTTTTT. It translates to CASSAWGTGELFF.

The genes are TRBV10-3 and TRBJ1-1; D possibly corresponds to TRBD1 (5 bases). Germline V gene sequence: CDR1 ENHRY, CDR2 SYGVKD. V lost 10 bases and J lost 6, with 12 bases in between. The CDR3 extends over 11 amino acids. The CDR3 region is CATLQGAEAFF. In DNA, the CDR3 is TGTGCCACTCTGCAGGGAGCTGAAGCTTTCTTT.